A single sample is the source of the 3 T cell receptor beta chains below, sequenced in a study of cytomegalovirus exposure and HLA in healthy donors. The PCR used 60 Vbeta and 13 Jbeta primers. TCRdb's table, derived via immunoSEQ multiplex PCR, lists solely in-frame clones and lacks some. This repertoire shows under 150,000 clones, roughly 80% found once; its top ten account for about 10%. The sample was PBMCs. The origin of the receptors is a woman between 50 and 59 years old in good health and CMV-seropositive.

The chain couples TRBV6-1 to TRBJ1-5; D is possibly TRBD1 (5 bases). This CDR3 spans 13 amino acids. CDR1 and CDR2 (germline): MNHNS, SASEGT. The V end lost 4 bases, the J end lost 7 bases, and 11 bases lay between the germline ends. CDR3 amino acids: CASSVGDPQPQHF. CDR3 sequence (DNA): TGTGCCAGCAGTGTAGGGGATCCACAGCCCCAGCATTTT.

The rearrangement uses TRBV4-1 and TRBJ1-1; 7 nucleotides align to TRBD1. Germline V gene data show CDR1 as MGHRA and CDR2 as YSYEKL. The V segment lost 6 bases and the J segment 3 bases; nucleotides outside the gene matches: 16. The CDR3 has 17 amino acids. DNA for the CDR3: TGCGCCAGCAGGCGGGACCAGGGGGGACATATTTACACTGAAGCTTTCTTT. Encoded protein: CASRRDQGGHIYTEAFF.

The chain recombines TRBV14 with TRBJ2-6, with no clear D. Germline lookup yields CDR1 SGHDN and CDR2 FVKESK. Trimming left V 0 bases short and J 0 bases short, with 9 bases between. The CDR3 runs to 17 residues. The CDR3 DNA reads TGTGCCAGCAGCCAAGACACCGTCGGCTCTGGGGCCAACGTCCTGACTTTC. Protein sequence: CASSQDTVGSGANVLTF. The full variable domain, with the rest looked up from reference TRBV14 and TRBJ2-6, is EAGVTQFPSHSVIEKGQTVTLRCDPISGHDNLYWYRRVMGKEIKFLLHFVKESKQDESGMPNNRFLAERTGGTYSTLKVQPAELEDSGVYFCASSQDTVGSGANVLTFGAGSRLTVL.